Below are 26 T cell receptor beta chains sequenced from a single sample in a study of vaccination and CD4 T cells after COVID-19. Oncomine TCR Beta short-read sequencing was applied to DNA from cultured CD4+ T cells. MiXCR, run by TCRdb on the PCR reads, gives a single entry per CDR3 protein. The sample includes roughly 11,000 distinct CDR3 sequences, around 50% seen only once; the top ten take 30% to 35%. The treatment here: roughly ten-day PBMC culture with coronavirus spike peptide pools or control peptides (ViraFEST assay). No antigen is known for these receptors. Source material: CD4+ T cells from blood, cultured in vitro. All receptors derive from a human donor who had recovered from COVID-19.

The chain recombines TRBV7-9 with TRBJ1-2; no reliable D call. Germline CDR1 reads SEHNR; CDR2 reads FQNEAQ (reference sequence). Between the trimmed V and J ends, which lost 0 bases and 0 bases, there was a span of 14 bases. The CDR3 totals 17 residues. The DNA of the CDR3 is TGTGCCAGCAGCTTAGCGAGTGTTGGTAGAGCTAACTATGGCTACACCTTC. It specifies CASSLASVGRANYGYTF.

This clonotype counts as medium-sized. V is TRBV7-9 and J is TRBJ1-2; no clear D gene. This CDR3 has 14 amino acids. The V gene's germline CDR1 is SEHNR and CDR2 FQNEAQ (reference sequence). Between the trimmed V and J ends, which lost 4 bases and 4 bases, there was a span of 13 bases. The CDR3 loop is CASSSVRAGYGYTF. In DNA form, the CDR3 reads TGTGCCAGCAGCTCAGTTAGGGCGGGCTATGGCTACACCTTC.

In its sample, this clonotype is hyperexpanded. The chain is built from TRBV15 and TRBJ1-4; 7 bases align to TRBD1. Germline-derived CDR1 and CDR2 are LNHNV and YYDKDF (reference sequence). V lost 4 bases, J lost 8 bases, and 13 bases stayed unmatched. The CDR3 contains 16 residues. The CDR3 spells CATSNLPRGGGEKLFF. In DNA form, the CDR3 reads TGTGCCACCAGCAATCTACCCCGGGGAGGGGGCGAAAAACTGTTTTTT.

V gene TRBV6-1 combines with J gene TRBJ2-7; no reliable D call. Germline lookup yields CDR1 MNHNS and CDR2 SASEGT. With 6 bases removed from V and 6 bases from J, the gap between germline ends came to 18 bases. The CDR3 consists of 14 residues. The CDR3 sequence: CASRTHGPLSEQYF. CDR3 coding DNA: TGTGCCAGCAGAACCCATGGCCCCCTTAGCGAGCAGTACTTC.

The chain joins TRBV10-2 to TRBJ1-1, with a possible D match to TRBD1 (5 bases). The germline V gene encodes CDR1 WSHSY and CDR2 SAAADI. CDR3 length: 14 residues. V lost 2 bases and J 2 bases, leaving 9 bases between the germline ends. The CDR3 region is CASSEPGINTEAFF. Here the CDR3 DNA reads TGCGCCAGCAGTGAGCCAGGGATAAACACTGAAGCTTTCTTT.

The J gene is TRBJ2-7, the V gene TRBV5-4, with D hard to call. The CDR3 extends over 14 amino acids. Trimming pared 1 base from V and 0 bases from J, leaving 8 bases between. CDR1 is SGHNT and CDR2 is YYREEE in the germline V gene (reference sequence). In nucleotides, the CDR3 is TGTGCCAGCAGCTTGCTTGGCAGCTCCTACGAGCAGTACTTC. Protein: CASSLLGSSYEQYF.

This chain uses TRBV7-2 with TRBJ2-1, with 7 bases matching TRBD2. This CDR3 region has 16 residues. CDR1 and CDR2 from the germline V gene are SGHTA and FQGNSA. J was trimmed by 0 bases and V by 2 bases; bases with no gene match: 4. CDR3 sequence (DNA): TGTGCCAGCAGCTTAACGGGGGGAACCTCCTACAATGAGCAGTTCTTC. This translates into CASSLTGGTSYNEQFF.

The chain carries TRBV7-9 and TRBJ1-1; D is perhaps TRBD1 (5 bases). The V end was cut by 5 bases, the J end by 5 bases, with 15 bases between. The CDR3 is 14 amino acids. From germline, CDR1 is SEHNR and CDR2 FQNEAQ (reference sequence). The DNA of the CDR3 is TGTGCCAGCAGCCGCGGGACGCCCCCAACTGAAGCTTTCTTT. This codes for CASSRGTPPTEAFF.

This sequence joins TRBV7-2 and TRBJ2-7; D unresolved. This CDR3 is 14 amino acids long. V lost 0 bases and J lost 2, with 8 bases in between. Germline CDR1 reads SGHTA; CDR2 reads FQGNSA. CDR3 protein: CASSLAQLTYEQYF. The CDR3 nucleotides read TGTGCCAGCAGCTTAGCGCAGCTAACCTACGAGCAGTACTTC.

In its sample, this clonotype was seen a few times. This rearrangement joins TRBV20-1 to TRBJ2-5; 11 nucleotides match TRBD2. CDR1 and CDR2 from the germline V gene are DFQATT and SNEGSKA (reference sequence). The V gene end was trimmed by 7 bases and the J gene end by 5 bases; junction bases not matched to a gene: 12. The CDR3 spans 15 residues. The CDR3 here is CSGGASGGPGETQYF. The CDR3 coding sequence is TGCAGTGGGGGAGCTAGCGGGGGGCCGGGGGAGACCCAGTACTTC.

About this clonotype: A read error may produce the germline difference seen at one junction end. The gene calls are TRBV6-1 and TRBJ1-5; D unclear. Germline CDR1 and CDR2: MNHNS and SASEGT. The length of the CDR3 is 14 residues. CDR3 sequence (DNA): TGTGCCAGCAGCCCCGACGGACGGAATCAGCCCCGGCATTTT. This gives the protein CASSPDGRNQPRHF.

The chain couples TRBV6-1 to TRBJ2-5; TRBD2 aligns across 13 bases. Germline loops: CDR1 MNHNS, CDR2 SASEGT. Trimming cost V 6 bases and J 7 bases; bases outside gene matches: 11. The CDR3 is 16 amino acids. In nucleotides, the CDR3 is TGTGCCAGCAGACGGACTAGCGGGGGACTCGGGGGGACCCAGTACTTC. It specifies CASRRTSGGLGGTQYF.

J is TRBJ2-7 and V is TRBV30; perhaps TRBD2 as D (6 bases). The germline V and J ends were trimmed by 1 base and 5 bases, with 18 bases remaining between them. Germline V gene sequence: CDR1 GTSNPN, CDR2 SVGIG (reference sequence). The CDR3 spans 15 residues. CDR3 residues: CAWSARRAPRNEQYF. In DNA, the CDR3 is TGTGCCTGGAGTGCCCGGAGGGCCCCACGGAACGAGCAGTACTTC. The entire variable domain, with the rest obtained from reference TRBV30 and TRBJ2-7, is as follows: SQTIHQWPATLVQPVGSPLSLECTVEGTSNPNLYWYRQAAGRGLQLLFYSVGIGQISSEVPQNLSASRPQDRQFILSSKKLLLSDSGFYLCAWSARRAPRNEQYFGPGTRLTVT.

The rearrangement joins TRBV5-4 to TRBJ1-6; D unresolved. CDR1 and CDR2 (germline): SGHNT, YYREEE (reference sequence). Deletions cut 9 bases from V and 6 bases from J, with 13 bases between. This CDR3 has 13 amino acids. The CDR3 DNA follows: TGTGCCACGCAAAGGATCACTAATTCACCCCTCCACTTT. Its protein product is CATQRITNSPLHF.

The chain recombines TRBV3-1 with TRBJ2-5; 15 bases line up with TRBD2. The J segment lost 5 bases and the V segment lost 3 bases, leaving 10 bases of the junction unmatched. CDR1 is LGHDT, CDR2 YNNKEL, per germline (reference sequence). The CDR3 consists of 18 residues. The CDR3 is CASSQSGLAGGLGETQYF. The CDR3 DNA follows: TGTGCCAGCAGCCAGTCAGGACTAGCGGGGGGGTTAGGGGAGACCCAGTACTTC.

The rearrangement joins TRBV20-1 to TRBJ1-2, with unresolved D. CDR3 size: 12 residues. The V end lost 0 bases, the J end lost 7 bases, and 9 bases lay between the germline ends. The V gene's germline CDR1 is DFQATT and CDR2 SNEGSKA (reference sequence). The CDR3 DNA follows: TGCAGTGCTAGAGAAAACAGTGGTGGCTACACCTTC. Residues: CSARENSGGYTF.

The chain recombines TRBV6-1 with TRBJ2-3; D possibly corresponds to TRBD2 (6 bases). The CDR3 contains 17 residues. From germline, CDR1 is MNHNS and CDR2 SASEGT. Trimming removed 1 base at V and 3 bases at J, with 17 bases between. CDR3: CASSEVAAGPWTDTQYF. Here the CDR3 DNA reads TGTGCCAGCAGTGAAGTAGCGGCAGGCCCCTGGACAGATACGCAGTATTTT.

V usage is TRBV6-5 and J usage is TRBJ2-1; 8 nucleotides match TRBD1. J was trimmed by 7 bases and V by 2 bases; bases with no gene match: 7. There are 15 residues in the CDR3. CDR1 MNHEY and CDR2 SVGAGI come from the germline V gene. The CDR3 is CASSYKVTGGNEQFF. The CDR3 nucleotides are TGTGCCAGCAGTTACAAGGTTACAGGGGGAAATGAGCAGTTCTTC.

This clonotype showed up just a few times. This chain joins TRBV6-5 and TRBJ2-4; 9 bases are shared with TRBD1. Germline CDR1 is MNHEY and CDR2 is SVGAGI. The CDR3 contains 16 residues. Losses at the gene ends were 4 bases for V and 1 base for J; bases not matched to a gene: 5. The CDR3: CASSSQGAAAKNIQYF. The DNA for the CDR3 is TGTGCCAGCAGTTCACAGGGGGCGGCTGCCAAAAACATTCAGTACTTC.

For the CDR3, the DNA is TGTGCCAGCAGCTTAGATCCCCGTCCCGGGGAGCTGTTTTTT. This sequence encodes CASSLDPRPGELFF. The chain joins TRBV11-2 to TRBJ2-2, with D uncertain. Germline V lookup: CDR1 SGHAT, CDR2 FQNNGV. The CDR3 runs to 14 residues. Trimming removed 0 bases at V and 6 bases at J, with 8 bases between. The full variable domain, completed using reference TRBV11-2 and TRBJ2-2, is EAGVAQSPRYKIIEKRQSVAFWCNPISGHATLYWYQQILGQGPKLLIQFQNNGVVDDSQLPKDRFSAERLKGVDSTLKIQPAKLEDSAVYLCASSLDPRPGELFFGEGSRLTVL.

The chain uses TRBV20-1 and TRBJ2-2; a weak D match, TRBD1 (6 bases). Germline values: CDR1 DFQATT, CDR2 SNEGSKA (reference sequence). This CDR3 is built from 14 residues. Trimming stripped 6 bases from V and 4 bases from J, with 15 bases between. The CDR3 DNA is TGCAGTGCCCGAGGGGGACGCGGCACCGGGGAGCTGTTTTTT. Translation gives CSARGGRGTGELFF.

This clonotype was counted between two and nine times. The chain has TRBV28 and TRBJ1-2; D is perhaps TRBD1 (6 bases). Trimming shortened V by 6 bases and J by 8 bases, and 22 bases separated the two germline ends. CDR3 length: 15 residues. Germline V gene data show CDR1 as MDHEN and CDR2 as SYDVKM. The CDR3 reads CASSPEQGFLSGYTF. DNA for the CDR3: TGTGCCAGCAGCCCAGAACAGGGCTTTCTGTCGGGCTACACCTTC.

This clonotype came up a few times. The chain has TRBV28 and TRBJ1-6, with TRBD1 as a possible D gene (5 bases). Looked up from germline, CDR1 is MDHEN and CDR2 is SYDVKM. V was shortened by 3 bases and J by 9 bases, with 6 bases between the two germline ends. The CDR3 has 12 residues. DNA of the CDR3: TGTGCCAGCAGTTTGGGGGGTTCACCCCTCCACTTT. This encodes CASSLGGSPLHF.

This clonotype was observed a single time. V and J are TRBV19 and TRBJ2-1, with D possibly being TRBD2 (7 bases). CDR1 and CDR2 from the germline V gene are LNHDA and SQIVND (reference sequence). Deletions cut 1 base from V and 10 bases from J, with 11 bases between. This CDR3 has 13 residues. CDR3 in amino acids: CASSIVGGGEQFF. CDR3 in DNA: TGTGCCAGTAGTATAGTTGGCGGGGGCGAGCAGTTCTTC.

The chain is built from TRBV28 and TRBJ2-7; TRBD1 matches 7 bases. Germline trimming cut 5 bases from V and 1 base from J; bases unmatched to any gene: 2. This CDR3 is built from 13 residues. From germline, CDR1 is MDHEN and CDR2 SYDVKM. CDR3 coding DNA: TGTGCCAGCAGTGGGGGACAGTCCTACGAGCAGTACTTC. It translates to CASSGGQSYEQYF.

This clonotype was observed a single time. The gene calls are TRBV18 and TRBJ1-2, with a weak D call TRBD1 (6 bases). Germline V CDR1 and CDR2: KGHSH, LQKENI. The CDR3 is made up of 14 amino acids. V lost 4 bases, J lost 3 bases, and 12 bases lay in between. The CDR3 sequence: CASSRGQTYYGYTF. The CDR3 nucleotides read TGTGCCAGCTCACGTGGACAGACTTACTATGGCTACACCTTC.